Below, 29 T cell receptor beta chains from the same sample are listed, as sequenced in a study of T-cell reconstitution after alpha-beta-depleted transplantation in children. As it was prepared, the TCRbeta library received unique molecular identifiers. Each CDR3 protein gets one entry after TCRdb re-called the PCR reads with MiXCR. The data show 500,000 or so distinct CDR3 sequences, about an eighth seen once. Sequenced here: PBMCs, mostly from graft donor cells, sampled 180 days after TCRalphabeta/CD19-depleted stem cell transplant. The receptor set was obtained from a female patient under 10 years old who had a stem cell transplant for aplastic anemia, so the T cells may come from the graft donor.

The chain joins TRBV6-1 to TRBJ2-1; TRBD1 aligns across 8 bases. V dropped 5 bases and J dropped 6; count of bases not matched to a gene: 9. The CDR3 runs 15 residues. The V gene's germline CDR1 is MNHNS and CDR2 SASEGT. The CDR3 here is CASSPLDRDFNEQFF. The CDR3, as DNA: TGTGCCAGCAGTCCCTTGGACAGGGACTTCAATGAGCAGTTCTTC.

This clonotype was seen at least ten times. CDR3 sequence (DNA): TGCAGTGCTTGGATGGAGGGCTCGACAAAGCAGTACTTC. Amino acid sequence: CSAWMEGSTKQYF. The rearrangement links TRBV20-1 to TRBJ2-7; D is possibly TRBD2 (6 bases). Deletions cut 5 bases from V and 8 bases from J, with 19 bases between. The CDR3 is 13 amino acids. Germline CDR1 is DFQATT and CDR2 is SNEGSKA (reference sequence).

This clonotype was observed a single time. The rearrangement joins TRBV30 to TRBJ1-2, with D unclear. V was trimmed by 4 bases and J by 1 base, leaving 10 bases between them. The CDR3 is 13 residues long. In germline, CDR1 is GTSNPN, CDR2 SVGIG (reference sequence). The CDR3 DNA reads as TGTGCCTGGAATAAGGCCTTTAACTATGGCTACACCTTC. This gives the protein CAWNKAFNYGYTF.

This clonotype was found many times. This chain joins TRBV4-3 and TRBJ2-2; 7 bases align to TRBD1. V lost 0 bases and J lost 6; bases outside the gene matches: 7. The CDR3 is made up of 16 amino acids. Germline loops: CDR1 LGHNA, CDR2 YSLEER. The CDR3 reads CASSQDRGQRSGELFF. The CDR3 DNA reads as TGCGCCAGCAGCCAAGATAGGGGACAGAGATCCGGGGAGCTGTTTTTT.

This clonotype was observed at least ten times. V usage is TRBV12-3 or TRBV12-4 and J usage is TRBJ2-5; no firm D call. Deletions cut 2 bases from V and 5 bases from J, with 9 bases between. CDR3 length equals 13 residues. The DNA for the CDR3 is TGTGCCAGCAGTTTACCCCCCGCGGAGACCCAGTACTTC. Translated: CASSLPPAETQYF.

CDR3 DNA: TGCAGTGCTGTCCAAGCGGGAAGCACAGATACGCAGTATTTT. Translated, it gives CSAVQAGSTDTQYF. J is TRBJ2-3 and V is TRBV20-1; TRBD2 matches 7 bases. The germline V gene has CDR1 DFQATT and CDR2 SNEGSKA (reference sequence). The CDR3 is made up of 14 amino acids. The ends lost 5 bases at V and 0 bases at J; junction bases unmatched: 5.

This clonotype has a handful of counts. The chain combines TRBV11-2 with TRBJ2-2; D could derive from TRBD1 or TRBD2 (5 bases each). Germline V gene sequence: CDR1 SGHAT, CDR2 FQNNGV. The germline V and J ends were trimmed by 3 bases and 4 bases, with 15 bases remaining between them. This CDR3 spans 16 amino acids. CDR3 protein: CASSLRAGMGTGELFF. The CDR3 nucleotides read TGTGCCAGCAGCTTGAGGGCAGGGATGGGCACCGGGGAGCTGTTTTTT.

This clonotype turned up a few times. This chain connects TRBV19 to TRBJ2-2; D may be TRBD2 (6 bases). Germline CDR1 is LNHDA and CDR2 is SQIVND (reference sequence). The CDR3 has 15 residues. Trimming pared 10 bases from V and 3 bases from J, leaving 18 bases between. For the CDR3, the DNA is TGTGCCACCACCCGGGGGACCAAGCACACCGGGGAGCTGTTTTTT. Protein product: CATTRGTKHTGELFF.

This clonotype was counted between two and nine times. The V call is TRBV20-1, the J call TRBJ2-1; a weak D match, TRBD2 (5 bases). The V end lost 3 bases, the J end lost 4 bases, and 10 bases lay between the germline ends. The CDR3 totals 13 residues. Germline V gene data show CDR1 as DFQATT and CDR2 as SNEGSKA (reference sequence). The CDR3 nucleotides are TGCAGTGCTAGCCCGGGAAGGTACAATGAGCAGTTCTTC. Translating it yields CSASPGRYNEQFF.

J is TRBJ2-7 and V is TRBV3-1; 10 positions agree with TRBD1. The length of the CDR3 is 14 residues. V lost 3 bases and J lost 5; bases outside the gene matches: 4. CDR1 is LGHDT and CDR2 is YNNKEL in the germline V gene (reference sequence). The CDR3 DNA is TGTGCCAGCAGCCAGGGACAGGGGACCGACGAGCAGTACTTC. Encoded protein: CASSQGQGTDEQYF.

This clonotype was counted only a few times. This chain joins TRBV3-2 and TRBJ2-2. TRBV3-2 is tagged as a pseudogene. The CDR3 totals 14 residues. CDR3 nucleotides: TGTGCCAGCAGCCAAGCGTACGGGGCCGGGGAGCTGTTTTTT. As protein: CASSQAYGAGELFF.

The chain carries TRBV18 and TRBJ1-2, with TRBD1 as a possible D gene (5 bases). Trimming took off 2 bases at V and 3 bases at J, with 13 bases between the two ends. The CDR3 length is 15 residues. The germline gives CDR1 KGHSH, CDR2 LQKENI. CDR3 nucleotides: TGTGCCAGCTCACCAGAAGTGGGGCGCGACTATGGCTACACCTTC. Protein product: CASSPEVGRDYGYTF.

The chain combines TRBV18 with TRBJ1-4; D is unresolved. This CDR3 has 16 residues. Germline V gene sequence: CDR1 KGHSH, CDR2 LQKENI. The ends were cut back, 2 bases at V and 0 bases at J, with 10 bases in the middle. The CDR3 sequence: CASSPNRAPTNEKLFF. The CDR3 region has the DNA TGTGCCAGCTCACCAAACCGGGCCCCAACTAATGAAAAACTGTTTTTT.

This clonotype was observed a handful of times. The CDR3: CASSLREWKGSYNEQFF. The CDR3 DNA reads TGTGCCAGCAGCTTACGTGAGTGGAAGGGCTCCTACAATGAGCAGTTCTTC. The V call is TRBV7-6, the J call TRBJ2-1; no reliable D call. This CDR3 is 17 amino acids long. Trimming took off 2 bases at V and 0 bases at J, with 14 bases between the two ends. CDR1 and CDR2 from the germline V gene are SGHVS and FNYEAQ.

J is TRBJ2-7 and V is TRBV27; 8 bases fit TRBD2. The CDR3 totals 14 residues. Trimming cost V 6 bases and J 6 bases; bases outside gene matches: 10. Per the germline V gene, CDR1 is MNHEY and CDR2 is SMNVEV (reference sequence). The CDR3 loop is CASSKPGLGSEQYF. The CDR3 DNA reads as TGTGCCAGCAGCAAGCCGGGACTAGGTTCCGAGCAGTACTTC.

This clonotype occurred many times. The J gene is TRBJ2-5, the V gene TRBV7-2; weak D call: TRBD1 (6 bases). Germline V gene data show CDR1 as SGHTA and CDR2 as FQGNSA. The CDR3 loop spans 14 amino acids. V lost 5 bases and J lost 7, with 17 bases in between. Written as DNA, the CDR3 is TGTGCCAGCAGCCCGGACAGAAGTTCGGGGACCCAGTACTTC. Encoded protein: CASSPDRSSGTQYF.

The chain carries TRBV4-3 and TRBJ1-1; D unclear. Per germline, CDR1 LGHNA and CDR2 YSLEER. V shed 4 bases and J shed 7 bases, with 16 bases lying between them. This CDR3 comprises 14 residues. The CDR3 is CASSPPGGTFEAFF. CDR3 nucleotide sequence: TGCGCCAGCAGCCCGCCCGGAGGAACCTTTGAAGCTTTCTTT.

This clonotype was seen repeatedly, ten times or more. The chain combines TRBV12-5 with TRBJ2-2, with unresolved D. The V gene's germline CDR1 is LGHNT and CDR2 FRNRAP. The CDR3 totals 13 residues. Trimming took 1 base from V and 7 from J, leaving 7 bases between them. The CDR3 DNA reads TGTGCTAGTGGTTTGGGGTCGGGCGGGGAGCTGTTTTTT. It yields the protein CASGLGSGGELFF. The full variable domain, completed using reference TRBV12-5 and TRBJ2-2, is DARVTQTPRHKVTEMGQEVTMRCQPILGHNTVFWYRQTMMQGLELLAYFRNRAPLDDSGMPKDRFSAEMPDATLATLKIQPSEPRDSAVYFCASGLGSGGELFFGEGSRLTVL.

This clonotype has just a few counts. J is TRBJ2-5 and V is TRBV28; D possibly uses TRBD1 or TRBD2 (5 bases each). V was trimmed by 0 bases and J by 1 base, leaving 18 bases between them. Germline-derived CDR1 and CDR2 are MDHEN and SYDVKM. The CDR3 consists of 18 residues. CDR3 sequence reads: CASSLWTIGTAGQETQYF. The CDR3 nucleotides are TGTGCCAGCAGTTTATGGACGATCGGGACGGCAGGCCAAGAGACCCAGTACTTC.

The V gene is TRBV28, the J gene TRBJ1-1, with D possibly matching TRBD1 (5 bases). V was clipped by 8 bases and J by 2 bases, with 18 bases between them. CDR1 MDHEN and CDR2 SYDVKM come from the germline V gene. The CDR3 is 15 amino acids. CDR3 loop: CASRYSTGPNTEAFF. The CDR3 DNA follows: TGTGCCAGCCGCTATTCGACGGGGCCAAACACTGAAGCTTTCTTT.

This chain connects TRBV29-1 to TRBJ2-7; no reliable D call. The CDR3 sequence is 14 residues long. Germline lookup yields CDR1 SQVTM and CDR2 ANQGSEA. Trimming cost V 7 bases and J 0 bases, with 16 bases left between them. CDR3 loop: CSAATGRSSYEQYV. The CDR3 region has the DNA TGCAGCGCCGCCACGGGTAGGAGCTCCTACGAGCAGTACGTC.

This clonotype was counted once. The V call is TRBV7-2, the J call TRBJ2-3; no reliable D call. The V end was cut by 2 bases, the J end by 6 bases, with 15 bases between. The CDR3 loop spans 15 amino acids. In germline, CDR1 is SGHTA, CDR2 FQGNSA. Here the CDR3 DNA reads TGTGCCAGCAGCTTATTGATGGCGAGTCCGGATACGCAGTATTTT. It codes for CASSLLMASPDTQYF.

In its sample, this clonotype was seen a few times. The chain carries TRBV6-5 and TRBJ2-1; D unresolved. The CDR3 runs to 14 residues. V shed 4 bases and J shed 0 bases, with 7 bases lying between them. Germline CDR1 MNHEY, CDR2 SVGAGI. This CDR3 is CASSFFRSYNEQFF. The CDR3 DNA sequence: TGTGCCAGCAGTTTTTTTCGCTCCTACAATGAGCAGTTCTTC.

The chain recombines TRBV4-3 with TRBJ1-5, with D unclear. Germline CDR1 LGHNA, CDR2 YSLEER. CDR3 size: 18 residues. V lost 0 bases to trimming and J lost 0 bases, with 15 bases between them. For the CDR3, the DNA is TGCGCCAGCAGCCAAGATTGGAGGACGACGATTAGCAATCAGCCCCAGCATTTT. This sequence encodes CASSQDWRTTISNQPQHF.

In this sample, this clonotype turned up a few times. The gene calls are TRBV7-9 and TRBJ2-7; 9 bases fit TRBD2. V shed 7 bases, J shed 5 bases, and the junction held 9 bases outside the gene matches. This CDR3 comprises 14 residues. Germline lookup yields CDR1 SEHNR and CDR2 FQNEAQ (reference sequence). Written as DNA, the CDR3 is TGTGCCAGCACCTTGAGGACTAGCGCGCACGAGCAGTACTTC. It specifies CASTLRTSAHEQYF.

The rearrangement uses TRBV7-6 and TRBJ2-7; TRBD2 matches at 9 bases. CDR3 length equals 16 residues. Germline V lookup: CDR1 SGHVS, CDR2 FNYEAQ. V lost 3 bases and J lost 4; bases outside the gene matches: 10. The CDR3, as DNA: TGTGCCAGCAGCTTTCCCTCGGCTAGCGGGATATACGAGCAGTACTTC. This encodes CASSFPSASGIYEQYF.

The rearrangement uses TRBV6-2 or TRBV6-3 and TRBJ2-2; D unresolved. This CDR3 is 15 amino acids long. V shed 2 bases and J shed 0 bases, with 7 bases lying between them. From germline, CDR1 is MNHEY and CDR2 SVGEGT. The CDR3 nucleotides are TGTGCCAGCAGTTACGCGGCAGCGAACACCGGGGAGCTGTTTTTT. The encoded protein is CASSYAAANTGELFF.

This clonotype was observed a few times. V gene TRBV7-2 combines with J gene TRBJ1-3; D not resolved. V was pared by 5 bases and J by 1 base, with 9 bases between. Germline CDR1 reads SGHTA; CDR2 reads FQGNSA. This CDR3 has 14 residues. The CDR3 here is CASSPIGSGNTIYF. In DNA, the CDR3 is TGTGCCAGCAGCCCAATAGGTTCTGGAAACACCATATATTTT.

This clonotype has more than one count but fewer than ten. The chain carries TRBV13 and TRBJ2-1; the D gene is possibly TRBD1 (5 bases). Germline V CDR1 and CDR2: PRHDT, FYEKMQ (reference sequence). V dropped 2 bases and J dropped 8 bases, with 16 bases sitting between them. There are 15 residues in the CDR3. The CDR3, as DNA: TGTGCCAGCAGCTTAAGGGGCCCAGCGTCAGATGAGCAGTTCTTC. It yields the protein CASSLRGPASDEQFF.